The rows below give T cell receptor beta chains drawn from one sample of a study of neurological immune-mediated disorders. One entry per CDR3 protein, called by TCRdb with MiXCR from the 5' RACE reads. The sample lists roughly 30,000 distinct CDR3 sequences, about an eighth occurring once. Input material: CD4+ T cells from blood. These TCRs come from a female donor with HTLV-1-associated myelopathy (HAM/TSP). Both conserved end residues are part of each CDR3. Each record gives: J gene, D gene, clone size, V gene, CDR3 protein, CDR3 DNA. A D gene is named only where the DNA matches it firmly. Some rows have no size entry. The others give once, few or many, or a class for an expanded clone.

J: TRBJ2-5
D: TRBD1
size: many
V: TRBV5-5
CDR3: CASSLWDRAEETQYF
DNA: TGTGCCAGCAGCTTGTGGGACAGGGCGGAAGAGACCCAGTACTTC

J: TRBJ2-1
D: TRBD2
size: many
V: TRBV4-3
CDR3: CASSQETGGYNEQFF
DNA: TGCGCCAGCAGCCAAGAAACGGGGGGGTACAATGAGCAGTTCTTC

J: TRBJ2-3
D: TRBD2
size: many
V: TRBV10-3
CDR3: CAISESSSGSSSDTQYF
DNA: TGTGCCATCAGTGAGTCCTCTAGCGGATCATCTAGCGATACGCAGTATTTT

J: TRBJ2-1
D: TRBD2
size: many
V: TRBV3-1
CDR3: CASSPTSGKLGEQFF
DNA: TGTGCCAGCAGCCCGACTAGCGGGAAATTGGGAGAGCAGTTCTTC

J: TRBJ1-1
D: TRBD1
size: many
V: TRBV6-6
CDR3: CASSLGQGDTEAFF
DNA: TGTGCCAGCAGTTTGGGACAGGGGGATACTGAAGCTTTCTTT

J: TRBJ2-4
D: NA
size: medium-sized
V: TRBV20-1
CDR3: CSADRLVGTKNIQYF
DNA: TGCAGTGCCGACAGGCTAGTGGGAACCAAAAACATTCAGTACTTC

J: TRBJ2-3
D: TRBD2
size: many
V: TRBV5-1
CDR3: CASSDPGLATDTQYF
DNA: TGCGCCAGCAGCGATCCGGGACTAGCAACTGATACGCAGTATTTT

J: TRBJ2-1
D: TRBD1
size: many
V: TRBV20-1
CDR3: CSDRGVGTGARNEQFF
DNA: TGCAGTGATAGGGGGGTTGGGACAGGGGCACGCAATGAGCAGTTCTTC

J: TRBJ2-6
D: TRBD1
size: many
V: TRBV7-2
CDR3: CASSSRPTGAGANVLTF
DNA: TGTGCCAGCAGCTCGCGCCCGACAGGGGCTGGGGCCAACGTCCTGACTTTC

J: TRBJ1-4
D: NA
size: many
V: TRBV7-2
CDR3: CASSTGGGEKLFF
DNA: TGTGCCAGCAGCACAGGTGGGGGTGAAAAACTGTTTTTT

J: TRBJ2-7
D: NA
size: many
V: TRBV5-5
CDR3: CASSLGVRGDLNEQYF
DNA: TGTGCCAGCAGCTTGGGGGTTCGGGGCGACCTGAACGAGCAGTACTTC

J: TRBJ2-5
D: NA
size: many
V: TRBV20-1
CDR3: CSASGGSEQETQYF
DNA: TGCAGTGCTAGTGGGGGGAGCGAGCAAGAGACCCAGTACTTC

J: TRBJ2-5
D: NA
size: NA
V: TRBV28
CDR3: CASSPGEGGKETQYF
DNA: TGTGCCAGCAGTCCCGGTGAGGGGGGAAAAGAGACCCAGTACTTC

J: TRBJ2-7
D: NA
size: many
V: TRBV7-6
CDR3: CASSPGVGVNGNEQYF
DNA: TGTGCCAGCAGCCCAGGGGTAGGGGTCAACGGGAACGAGCAGTACTTC

J: TRBJ2-7
D: NA
size: many
V: TRBV21-1
CDR3: CAPDGRGAYEQYF
DNA: TGTGCCCCTGACGGGCGTGGCGCCTACGAGCAGTACTTC

J: TRBJ1-1
D: NA
size: many
V: TRBV29-1
CDR3: CSAPENTEAFF
DNA: TGCAGCGCTCCCGAGAACACTGAAGCTTTCTTT

J: TRBJ2-7
D: NA
size: many
V: TRBV21-1
CDR3: CASSKAREYEQYF
DNA: TGTGCCAGCAGCAAAGCGCGCGAGTACGAGCAGTACTTC

J: TRBJ1-6
D: TRBD1
size: many
V: TRBV24-1
CDR3: CATSDWPPGTGSSPLHF
DNA: TGTGCCACCAGTGATTGGCCCCCGGGGACAGGGTCCTCACCCCTCCACTTT

J: TRBJ1-1
D: NA
size: NA
V: TRBV4-2
CDR3: CASSQTGEATEAFF
DNA: TGTGCCAGCAGCCAAACGGGGGAGGCGACTGAAGCTTTCTTT

J: TRBJ2-1
D: TRBD2
size: many
V: TRBV7-2
CDR3: CASSPSGRLDNEQFF
DNA: TGTGCCAGCAGCCCAAGCGGGAGGCTCGACAATGAGCAGTTCTTC

J: TRBJ2-5
D: TRBD1
size: many
V: TRBV20-1
CDR3: CSAGTAQETQYF
DNA: TGCAGTGCTGGGACAGCCCAAGAGACCCAGTACTTC

J: TRBJ2-7
D: NA
size: many
V: TRBV3-1
CDR3: CASSQGNQGPFEQYF
DNA: TGTGCCAGCAGCCAAGGTAACCAGGGCCCCTTCGAGCAGTACTTC

J: TRBJ2-7
D: NA
size: many
V: TRBV11-3
CDR3: CASSPGGSSEQYF
DNA: TGTGCCAGCAGCCCAGGCGGGTCGTCCGAGCAGTACTTC

J: TRBJ1-2
D: NA
size: many
V: TRBV3-1
CDR3: CASAQGLDIGGYTF
DNA: TGTGCCAGCGCTCAGGGCCTAGATATCGGTGGCTACACCTTC

J: TRBJ2-7
D: NA
size: medium-sized
V: TRBV9
CDR3: CASSPDGGGTYEQYF
DNA: TGTGCCAGCAGTCCCGACGGAGGTGGCACCTACGAGCAGTACTTC

J: TRBJ2-1
D: NA
size: many
V: TRBV15
CDR3: CATSRTGTGEQFF
DNA: TGTGCCACCAGCAGGACAGGGACTGGTGAGCAGTTCTTC

J: TRBJ2-5
D: NA
size: many
V: TRBV7-2
CDR3: CASSLDRGPKTQYF
DNA: TGTGCCAGCAGCTTAGACCGGGGCCCGAAGACCCAGTACTTC

J: TRBJ2-2
D: NA
size: many
V: TRBV20-1
CDR3: CSALDSFTGELFF
DNA: TGCAGTGCCCTGGACAGCTTCACCGGGGAGCTGTTTTTT